The 26 T cell receptor beta chains below come from one sample, sequenced in a study of cytomegalovirus exposure and HLA in healthy donors. The PCR made use of 60 Vbeta and 13 Jbeta primers. Clones were sequenced by immunoSEQ multiplex PCR, and TCRdb holds only the in-frame ones, with some missing. The table shows about 170,000 clones, with roughly 83% occurring only once. Sequencing was performed on PBMCs. The receptors shown here come from a woman in her forties or fifties in good health and CMV-seronegative.

This clone appeared a few times. V usage is TRBV29-1 and J usage is TRBJ2-7; D ambiguous. The CDR3 is 10 amino acids. Looked up from germline, CDR1 is SQVTM and CDR2 is ANQGSEA. The V and J ends lost 6 bases and 3 bases respectively, with 6 bases between them. The CDR3: CSVQDYEQYF. Here the CDR3 DNA reads TGCAGCGTGCAGGACTACGAGCAGTACTTC.

The chain couples TRBV7-9 to TRBJ2-1; TRBD2 agrees at 7 bases. CDR3 size: 16 residues. The trim removed 1 base at V and 7 bases at J, leaving 10 bases unmatched. The V gene's germline CDR1 is SEHNR and CDR2 FQNEAQ (reference sequence). This chain's CDR3 is CASSLERTRETNEQFF. Written as DNA, the CDR3 is TGTGCCAGCAGCTTAGAGAGGACTAGGGAGACAAATGAGCAGTTCTTC.

This chain joins TRBV14 and TRBJ2-3, with 8 bases aligning to TRBD2. The CDR3 length is 15 residues. Germline trimming cut 1 base from V and 5 bases from J; bases unmatched to any gene: 5. Germline CDR1 and CDR2: SGHDN and FVKESK. This CDR3 is CASSQAGGPIDTQYF. The CDR3, as DNA: TGTGCCAGCAGCCAAGCGGGAGGGCCAATAGATACGCAGTATTTT.

The chain joins TRBV4-3 to TRBJ2-5; D is ambiguous. The better agreement between TRBJ2-7 and the DNA end casts doubt on the J call. CDR1 is LGHNA, CDR2 YSLEER, per germline. The CDR3 has 14 amino acids. CDR3 sequence reads: CASSQEVWGYEQYF. The CDR3 bases are TGCGCCAGCAGCCAAGAGGTCTGGGGCTACGAGCAGTACTTC.

This chain joins TRBV2 and TRBJ2-2; no clear D. This CDR3 has 13 amino acids. The V end lost 11 bases, the J end lost 1 base, and 11 bases lay between the germline ends. CDR1 SNHLY and CDR2 FYNNEI come from the germline V gene. The chain's CDR3 is CAGTPRNTGELFF. In DNA, the CDR3 is TGTGCCGGAACACCTAGGAACACCGGGGAGCTGTTTTTT.

The chain couples TRBV6-6 to TRBJ1-2, with 7 bases lining up with TRBD1. CDR1 is MNHNY and CDR2 is SVGAGI in the germline V gene (reference sequence). This CDR3 is built from 16 residues. Losses at the gene ends were 2 bases for V and 6 bases for J; bases not matched to a gene: 12. This CDR3 reads CASSYAKGTARDGYTF. The CDR3 coding sequence is TGTGCCAGCAGTTACGCAAAAGGGACAGCTAGGGATGGCTACACCTTC.

The gene calls are TRBV5-8 and TRBJ1-6; 7 nucleotides align to TRBD1. The V gene end was trimmed by 5 bases and the J gene end by 6 bases; junction bases not matched to a gene: 14. CDR1 SGHTS and CDR2 YDEGEE come from the germline V gene. This CDR3 has 17 residues. The DNA of the CDR3 is TGTGCCAGCAGAGCGAGGACCACCTCAGGGGGTAATTCACCCCTCCACTTT. Translating gives CASRARTTSGGNSPLHF.

J is TRBJ2-5 and V is TRBV6-1, with 8 bases matching TRBD1. The CDR3 consists of 16 residues. The trim removed 4 bases at V and 7 bases at J, leaving 14 bases unmatched. Germline loops: CDR1 MNHNS, CDR2 SASEGT. CDR3 region: CASSGSLGQASGTQYF. Here the CDR3 DNA reads TGTGCCAGCAGTGGATCTCTGGGACAGGCCTCAGGGACCCAGTACTTC.

The rearrangement uses TRBV28 and TRBJ1-1; a weak D match, TRBD1 (6 bases). The CDR3 is 11 amino acids. Trimming pared 6 bases from V and 7 bases from J, leaving 9 bases between. CDR1 is MDHEN and CDR2 is SYDVKM in the germline V gene. The CDR3 is CASSEGDEAFF. The CDR3 DNA reads TGTGCCAGCAGCGAGGGGGATGAAGCTTTCTTT. The variable domain in full, with the rest retrieved from reference TRBV28 and TRBJ1-1, is DVKVTQSSRYLVKRTGEKVFLECVQDMDHENMFWYRQDPGLGLRLIYFSYDVKMKEKGDIPEGYSVSREKKERFSLILESASTNQTSMYLCASSEGDEAFFGQGTRLTVV.

On this clone itself: An end of the junction differs from the germline gene, which may be a read error. The chain joins TRBV6-5 to TRBJ2-3; D gene unclear. This CDR3 is built from 14 residues. Per the germline V gene, CDR1 is MNHEY and CDR2 is SVGAGI. The CDR3 protein is CAGRMGPNTDTQYF. CDR3 in DNA: TGTGCCGGCAGAATGGGCCCAAACACAGATACGCAGTATTTT.

This clone was picked up many times. This sequence joins TRBV5-1 and TRBJ1-2; 11 positions agree with TRBD1. This CDR3 is built from 17 residues. The junction had 16 bases not matched to a gene; V was cut back by 4 bases and J by 8 bases. The germline CDR1 and CDR2 sequences are SGHRS and YFSETQ. CDR3 DNA: TGCGCCAGCAGCCGGCAAACACCGGGACAGGGGGTGAACGGCTACACCTTC. Its translation: CASSRQTPGQGVNGYTF.

This clone was found a few times. This chain links TRBV5-1 with TRBJ2-2; 9 bases match TRBD2. The CDR3 totals 14 residues. V gave up 4 bases and J gave up 6 bases; unmatched junction bases: 4. The germline gives CDR1 SGHRS, CDR2 YFSETQ. The CDR3 reads CASSGGGASGELFF. The CDR3 nucleotides read TGCGCCAGCAGCGGCGGGGGGGCGTCCGGGGAGCTGTTTTTT.

The chain employs TRBV9 and TRBJ2-3; 7 nucleotides line up with TRBD2. This CDR3 region has 13 residues. V was clipped by 4 bases and J by 7 bases; unmatched bases: 6. Germline CDR1 is SGDLS and CDR2 is YYNGEE. CDR3 region: CASSPTSPNTQYF. For the CDR3, the DNA is TGTGCCAGCAGCCCGACTAGCCCAAATACGCAGTATTTT. Full variable domain (remainder filled in from reference TRBV9 and TRBJ2-3): DSGVTQTPKHLITATGQRVTLRCSPRSGDLSVYWYQQSLDQGLQFLIQYYNGEERAKGNILERFSAQQFPDLHSELNLSSLELGDSALYFCASSPTSPNTQYFGPGTRLTVL.

Regarding this clone: The junction does not match germline at one end; this may be a read error. DNA of the CDR3: TGTTCCAGCAGCCACCCAGACAGGGGGCGCACCGGGGAGCTGTTTTTT. This gives the protein CSSSHPDRGRTGELFF. V is TRBV7-9 and J is TRBJ2-2; TRBD1 aligns across 10 bases. Germline values: CDR1 SEHNR, CDR2 FQNEAQ (reference sequence). This CDR3 is built from 16 residues.

A remark on this clone: This same CDR3 is encoded by further DNA sequences in the sample. The V call is TRBV18, the J call TRBJ1-5; 9 bases map to TRBD1. The germline CDR1 and CDR2 sequences are KGHSH and LQKENI. The junction had 6 bases not matched to a gene; V was cut back by 5 bases and J by 7 bases. The CDR3 length is 14 residues. The CDR3 coding sequence is TGTGCCAGCTCAAGGACAGGGGAGGGACAGCCCCAGCATTTT. As protein: CASSRTGEGQPQHF.

This chain uses TRBV7-9 with TRBJ2-3; 8 nucleotides align to TRBD1. Germline assignment: CDR1 SEHNR and CDR2 FQNEAQ (reference sequence). CDR3 size: 16 residues. With 1 base clipped from V and 6 bases from J, the junction kept 9 bases outside the gene matches. For the CDR3, the DNA is TGTGCCAGCAGCTTAGTGGGACAGGTCTCGGGGGATACGCAGTATTTT. It encodes CASSLVGQVSGDTQYF.

This clone was seen only once. The chain is built from TRBV28 and TRBJ2-3; 8 bases line up with TRBD1. Germline CDR1 and CDR2: MDHEN and SYDVKM. The CDR3 extends over 12 amino acids. Trimming removed 5 bases from V and 11 bases from J; junction bases left unmatched: 6. CDR3 coding DNA: TGTGCCAGCAGTATTTACGGGACAGGGCAGTATTTT. Its protein is CASSIYGTGQYF.

The V gene is TRBV6-5, the J gene TRBJ2-2, with D perhaps matching TRBD1 (5 bases). With 8 bases removed from V and 7 bases from J, the gap between germline ends came to 11 bases. The V gene's germline CDR1 is MNHEY and CDR2 SVGAGI. The CDR3 covers 12 residues. The CDR3 DNA reads as TGTGCCAGCCAAAGGGGTCACGGGGAGCTGTTTTTT. It encodes CASQRGHGELFF.

Written as DNA, the CDR3 is TGTGCCAGCAGCCATCCTACAGGGGTCGGTGGAAACACCATATATTTT. Its translation is CASSHPTGVGGNTIYF. The chain combines TRBV4-2 with TRBJ1-3; TRBD1 matches at 7 bases. This CDR3 contains 16 residues. V lost 3 bases, J lost 3 bases, and 8 bases stayed unmatched. Germline V lookup: CDR1 LGHNA, CDR2 YNFKEQ.

This clone was detected a few times. The V and J genes are TRBV7-8 and TRBJ2-3; no reliable D call. The germline gives CDR1 SGHVS, CDR2 FQNEAQ. CDR3 length equals 12 residues. The V end was cut by 6 bases, the J end by 1 base, with 5 bases between. The CDR3 bases are TGTGCCAGCAGTCATCGCACAGATACGCAGTATTTT. Its protein is CASSHRTDTQYF.

There are a few counts of this clone. The CDR3 DNA reads as TGTGCCAGCAGGACAGCCTACGAGCAGTACTTC. It codes for CASRTAYEQYF. This sequence joins TRBV25-1 and TRBJ2-7; possible D gene TRBD1, 5 bases. CDR3 length equals 11 residues. Trimming shortened V by 6 bases and J by 2 bases, and 5 bases separated the two germline ends. Per germline, CDR1 MGHDK and CDR2 SYGVNS.

The CDR3 loop is CASSQRGQGTYEQYF. The CDR3 DNA sequence: TGTGCCAGCAGCCAAAGGGGACAGGGTACCTACGAGCAGTACTTC. The V call is TRBV16, the J call TRBJ2-7, with 9 bases that match TRBD1. The germline CDR1 and CDR2 sequences are KGHSY and FQNENV. The CDR3 spans 15 residues. Trimming cost V 2 bases and J 2 bases; bases outside gene matches: 4. Looking up the rest from reference TRBV16 and TRBJ2-7 gives the full variable domain: GEEVAQTPKHLVRGEGQKAKLYCAPIKGHSYVFWYQQVLKNEFKFLISFQNENVFDETGMPKERFSAKCLPNSPCSLEIQATKLEDSAVYFCASSQRGQGTYEQYFGPGTRLTVT.

The chain employs TRBV4-3 and TRBJ1-5, with D tentatively TRBD1 (6 bases). The CDR3 spans 14 residues. CDR1 LGHNA and CDR2 YSLEER come from the germline V gene. V was trimmed by 2 bases and J by 7 bases, leaving 12 bases between them. CDR3 amino acids: CASSQRRGRQPQHF. The CDR3 DNA follows: TGCGCCAGCAGCCAACGCAGGGGTCGGCAGCCCCAGCATTTT.

This clone has only one observation. The rearrangement links TRBV9 to TRBJ2-1, with D possibly TRBD2 on 5 matching bases. Germline values: CDR1 SGDLS, CDR2 YYNGEE. The V and J ends lost 0 bases and 6 bases respectively, with 7 bases between them. This CDR3 comprises 13 residues. The CDR3 protein is CASSVVGSNEQFF. CDR3 coding DNA: TGTGCCAGCAGCGTAGTGGGGAGCAATGAGCAGTTCTTC.

The rearrangement links TRBV7-9 to TRBJ2-3, with a weak D call TRBD1 (6 bases). CDR1 is SEHNR and CDR2 is FQNEAQ in the germline V gene (reference sequence). The CDR3 runs 15 residues. Trimming removed 1 base from V and 0 bases from J, with 8 bases in between. CDR3 in amino acids: CASSLGTGSTDTQYF. CDR3 DNA: TGTGCCAGCAGCTTAGGCACAGGGAGCACAGATACGCAGTATTTT. The variable domain in full, completed from reference TRBV7-9 and TRBJ2-3, reads DTGVSQNPRHKITKRGQNVTFRCDPISEHNRLYWYRQTLGQGPEFLTYFQNEAQLEKSRLLSDRFSAERPKGSFSTLEIQRTEQGDSAMYLCASSLGTGSTDTQYFGPGTRLTVL.

This chain connects TRBV28 to TRBJ1-4; D might be TRBD1 (5 bases). This CDR3 region has 14 residues. Per germline, CDR1 MDHEN and CDR2 SYDVKM. V lost 8 bases and J 8 bases, leaving 18 bases between the germline ends. The CDR3 protein is CASGGVGGQEKLFF. The CDR3 region has the DNA TGTGCCAGCGGGGGGGTGGGGGGTCAGGAAAAACTGTTTTTT.